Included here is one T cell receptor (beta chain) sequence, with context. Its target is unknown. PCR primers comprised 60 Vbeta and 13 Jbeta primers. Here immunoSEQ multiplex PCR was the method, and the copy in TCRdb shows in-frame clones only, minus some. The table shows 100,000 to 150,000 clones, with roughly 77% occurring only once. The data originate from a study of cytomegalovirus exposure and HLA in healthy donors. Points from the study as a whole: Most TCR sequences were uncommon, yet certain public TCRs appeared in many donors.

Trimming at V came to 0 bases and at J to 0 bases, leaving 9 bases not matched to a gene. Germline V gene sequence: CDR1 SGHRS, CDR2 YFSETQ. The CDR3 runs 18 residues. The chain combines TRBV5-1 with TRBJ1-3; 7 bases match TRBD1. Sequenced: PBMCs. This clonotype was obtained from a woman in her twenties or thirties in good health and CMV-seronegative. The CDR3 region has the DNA TGCGCCAGCAGCTTGGACGCGAGACAGGGCTTCTCTGGAAACACCATATATTTT. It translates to CASSLDARQGFSGNTIYF.